The 2 T cell receptor beta chains given below trace back to one sample, sequenced in a study of technical replicates of blood from a handful of donors. Clones were sequenced by immunoSEQ multiplex PCR, and TCRdb holds only the in-frame ones, with some missing. The table lists around 83,000 clones, roughly 93% of them singletons. The sample comprised T cells isolated from PBMCs. The receptors shown here come from a human donor in good health.

The chain is built from TRBV5-1 and TRBJ2-7, with 11 bases identical to TRBD2. The CDR3 contains 18 residues. From germline, CDR1 is SGHRS and CDR2 YFSETQ. V gave up 0 bases and J gave up 2 bases; unmatched junction bases: 10. For the CDR3, the DNA is TGCGCCAGCAGCTTGGAGGGGACTAGCGGAGAATCCGCCTACGAGCAGTACTTC. Protein sequence: CASSLEGTSGESAYEQYF.

The chain links TRBV7-6 to TRBJ1-1, with D hard to call. This CDR3 comprises 13 residues. Germline assignment: CDR1 SGHVS and CDR2 FNYEAQ. V lost 6 bases, J lost 2 bases, and 10 bases lay in between. The CDR3 sequence: CASSPGLNTEAFF. CDR3 in DNA: TGTGCCAGCAGTCCGGGATTAAACACTGAAGCTTTCTTT. The whole variable domain, filled in from reference TRBV7-6 and TRBJ1-1, reads GAGVSQSPRYKVTKRGQDVALRCDPISGHVSLYWYRQALGQGPEFLTYFNYEAQQDKSGLPNDRFSAERPEGSISTLTIQRTEQRDSAMYRCASSPGLNTEAFFGQGTRLTVV.